Below, 20 T cell receptor beta chains from the same sample are listed, as sequenced in a study of PD-L1 blockade in urothelial cancer. As to time point: pretreatment peripheral blood. Using immunoSEQ multiplex PCR, the repertoire was profiled, and TCRdb retains in-frame clones only, with some absent. Of 100,000 to 150,000 clones listed, around 84% are singletons. The sample in question was PBMCs, obtained around atezolizumab (anti-PD-L1) treatment. All receptors derive from a man aged 45-65 years with urothelial cancer.

The gene calls are TRBV6-6 and TRBJ1-1; the D is unclear. This CDR3 has 13 residues. Germline CDR1 is MNHNY and CDR2 is SVGAGI (reference sequence). V lost 3 bases to trimming and J lost 1 base, with 6 bases between them. The CDR3 DNA is TGTGCCAGCAGTTATGCGGGGAACACTGAAGCTTTCTTT. Its protein product is CASSYAGNTEAFF.

The V call is TRBV28, the J call TRBJ1-2, with D perhaps TRBD1 (5 bases). V was pared by 4 bases and J by 6 bases, with 24 bases between. Germline CDR1 is MDHEN and CDR2 is SYDVKM. This CDR3 contains 17 residues. CDR3: CASSSASGTQGGHGYTF. Written as DNA, the CDR3 is TGTGCCAGCAGTTCAGCATCGGGGACGCAGGGAGGTCATGGCTACACCTTC.

V gene TRBV30 combines with J gene TRBJ2-7; TRBD2 is a possible D gene (7 bases). V lost 2 bases to trimming and J lost 3 bases, with 14 bases between them. The CDR3 spans 14 residues. Germline CDR1 and CDR2: GTSNPN and SVGIG (reference sequence). DNA for the CDR3: TGTGCCTGGAGTAGGGGGGGGACCGGCTACGAGCAGTACTTC. This translates into CAWSRGGTGYEQYF.

The chain recombines TRBV11-2 with TRBJ2-1, with 11 bases lining up with TRBD2. CDR3 length: 17 residues. V lost 0 bases to trimming and J lost 4 bases; unmatched junction nucleotides: 5. Germline V gene data show CDR1 as SGHAT and CDR2 as FQNNGV. The CDR3 sequence is CASSLDWGLAVYNEQFF. The CDR3 nucleotides read TGTGCCAGCAGCTTAGATTGGGGACTAGCGGTGTACAATGAGCAGTTCTTC.

The chain combines TRBV9 with TRBJ2-3, with a possible D match to TRBD2 (6 bases). V lost 0 bases to trimming and J lost 5 bases, with 16 bases between them. Germline CDR1 is SGDLS and CDR2 is YYNGEE. The CDR3 has 16 amino acids. The CDR3 is CASSVAGVGQVDTQYF. The CDR3 DNA reads as TGTGCCAGCAGCGTAGCGGGAGTTGGTCAAGTAGATACGCAGTATTTT.

On this clone: Its ends do not fully match the called genes, so a read error is possible. This sequence joins TRBV18 and TRBJ2-2; no firm D call. Germline CDR1 reads KGHSH; CDR2 reads LQKENI. The CDR3 runs 13 residues. The CDR3 is CANSPLPFGELFF. CDR3 nucleotides: TGTGCCAACTCACCCCTACCCTTCGGGGAGCTGTTTTTT.

The chain links TRBV4-2 to TRBJ2-1; 7 bases are shared with TRBD2. V lost 0 bases and J lost 6; bases outside the gene matches: 5. Germline CDR1 reads LGHNA; CDR2 reads YNFKEQ. The CDR3 has 15 amino acids. The CDR3, as DNA: TGTGCCAGCAGCCAAGATACTAGCGCCGCCAATGAGCAGTTCTTC. This gives the protein CASSQDTSAANEQFF.

In DNA form, the CDR3 reads TGTGCCAGCAGAGTCTTTAACAGGGGGGATGGCTACACCTTC. This gives the protein CASRVFNRGDGYTF. This chain joins TRBV28 and TRBJ1-2; 8 bases are shared with TRBD1. V shed 6 bases, J shed 6 bases, and the junction held 9 bases outside the gene matches. This CDR3 is 14 amino acids long. In germline, CDR1 is MDHEN, CDR2 SYDVKM.

This sequence joins TRBV7-8 and TRBJ2-7; TRBD2 aligns across 12 bases. Germline V CDR1 and CDR2: SGHVS, FQNEAQ. This CDR3 is built from 17 residues. Trimming at V came to 3 bases and at J to 0 bases, leaving 6 bases not matched to a gene. CDR3 DNA: TGTGCCAGCAGCTTTCTGACTAGCGGGAGTTTCTCCTACGAGCAGTACTTC. Translated: CASSFLTSGSFSYEQYF.

This sequence joins TRBV7-8 and TRBJ2-2, with D possibly TRBD2 on 6 matching bases. The CDR3 length is 18 residues. V gave up 4 bases and J gave up 4 bases, with 22 bases separating them. CDR1 SGHVS and CDR2 FQNEAQ come from the germline V gene. The CDR3 nucleotides are TGTGCCAGCAGCTCCCGCCGGGGAGGAGGGTGGGCCACCGGGGAGCTGTTTTTT. Protein sequence: CASSSRRGGGWATGELFF.

V gene TRBV28 combines with J gene TRBJ1-5; maybe TRBD1 (6 bases). Germline CDR1 reads MDHEN; CDR2 reads SYDVKM. This CDR3 region has 14 residues. Trimming cost V 5 bases and J 6 bases, with 14 bases left between them. The chain's CDR3 is CASSLTGYGQPQHF. In DNA form, the CDR3 reads TGTGCCAGCAGTCTCACAGGGTACGGTCAGCCCCAGCATTTT.

V usage is TRBV28 and J usage is TRBJ2-7; 8 positions match TRBD1. Unmatched junction bases numbered 6, after V lost 4 bases and J lost 1 base. The CDR3 sequence is 15 residues long. CDR1 is MDHEN, CDR2 SYDVKM, per germline. The CDR3 loop reads CASSSRDRFSYEQYF. The CDR3 nucleotides read TGTGCCAGCAGTTCGCGGGACAGGTTTTCCTACGAGCAGTACTTC.

In this sample, this clone turned up a few times. J is TRBJ1-5 and V is TRBV28; D is possibly TRBD1 (5 bases). The V end lost 11 bases, the J end lost 10 bases, and 21 bases lay between the germline ends. CDR3 length: 13 residues. Germline loops: CDR1 MDHEN, CDR2 SYDVKM. DNA for the CDR3: TGTGCCTCCTCTTCGGGGGGTTTTCGACCCCAGCATTTT. Translation: CASSSGGFRPQHF. Full variable domain (missing parts from reference TRBV28 and TRBJ1-5): DVKVTQSSRYLVKRTGEKVFLECVQDMDHENMFWYRQDPGLGLRLIYFSYDVKMKEKGDIPEGYSVSREKKERFSLILESASTNQTSMYLCASSSGGFRPQHFGDGTRLSIL.

The chain is built from TRBV5-1 and TRBJ2-7; 9 nucleotides line up with TRBD2. J lost 3 bases, V lost 6 bases, and 7 bases had no gene match. In germline, CDR1 is SGHRS, CDR2 YFSETQ. This CDR3 comprises 14 residues. The chain's CDR3 is CASTPTSGGYEQYF. The CDR3 region has the DNA TGCGCCAGCACCCCGACTAGCGGAGGCTACGAGCAGTACTTC.

The chain uses TRBV11-3 and TRBJ2-2, with TRBD1 identical over 10 bases. Per the germline V gene, CDR1 is SGHNT and CDR2 is YENEEA. The V segment lost 1 base and the J segment 1 base; nucleotides outside the gene matches: 9. CDR3 length: 19 residues. The CDR3 DNA reads as TGTGCCAGCAGCTTAGGTGGGGACAGGGGTGTGAAGAACACCGGGGAGCTGTTTTTT. The encoded protein is CASSLGGDRGVKNTGELFF.

This chain connects TRBV7-2 to TRBJ2-7; D might be TRBD1 (6 bases). Per the germline V gene, CDR1 is SGHTA and CDR2 is FQGNSA. V was clipped by 0 bases and J by 0 bases, with 9 bases between them. The CDR3 runs 15 residues. In DNA form, the CDR3 reads TGTGCCAGCAGCTTAGCTGCGGACAGCTCCTACGAGCAGTACTTC. It specifies CASSLAADSSYEQYF.

This clone was observed at least ten times. This sequence joins TRBV19 and TRBJ1-1; D may be TRBD1 (6 bases). Germline V gene lookup returns CDR1 LNHDA and CDR2 SQIVND (reference sequence). V was pared by 3 bases and J by 7 bases, with 15 bases between. The CDR3 covers 14 residues. Here the CDR3 DNA reads TGTGCCAGTAGTATTTTTCTGGGGGCAGGTGAAGCTTTCTTT. The encoded protein is CASSIFLGAGEAFF.

The chain recombines TRBV30 with TRBJ2-3; 7 bases agree with TRBD2. CDR1 is GTSNPN and CDR2 is SVGIG in the germline V gene (reference sequence). The V gene end was trimmed by 0 bases and the J gene end by 1 base; junction bases not matched to a gene: 7. The CDR3 has 16 amino acids. In DNA form, the CDR3 reads TGTGCCTGGAGTGTTGAGGAGCGGGGCGGCACAGATACGCAGTATTTT. It specifies CAWSVEERGGTDTQYF.

The chain recombines TRBV5-1 with TRBJ1-2, with no clear D. This CDR3 is built from 13 residues. With 0 bases removed from V and 8 bases from J, the gap between germline ends came to 11 bases. The germline gives CDR1 SGHRS, CDR2 YFSETQ. CDR3 nucleotides: TGCGCCAGCAGCTTGGTACCCGGAGGAGGCTACACCTTC. Amino acid sequence: CASSLVPGGGYTF. Variable domain in full (rest from reference TRBV5-1 and TRBJ1-2): KAGVTQTPRYLIKTRGQQVTLSCSPISGHRSVSWYQQTPGQGLQFLFEYFSETQRNKGNFPGRFSGRQFSNSRSEMNVSTLELGDSALYLCASSLVPGGGYTFGSGTRLTVV.

This sequence joins TRBV5-1 and TRBJ1-1; no firm D call. The CDR3 length is 14 residues. The germline V gene encodes CDR1 SGHRS and CDR2 YFSETQ. V shed 0 bases and J shed 4 bases, with 10 bases lying between them. For the CDR3, the DNA is TGCGCCAGCAGCTTGGGGCAGGCCGGCACTGAAGCTTTCTTT. Protein: CASSLGQAGTEAFF.